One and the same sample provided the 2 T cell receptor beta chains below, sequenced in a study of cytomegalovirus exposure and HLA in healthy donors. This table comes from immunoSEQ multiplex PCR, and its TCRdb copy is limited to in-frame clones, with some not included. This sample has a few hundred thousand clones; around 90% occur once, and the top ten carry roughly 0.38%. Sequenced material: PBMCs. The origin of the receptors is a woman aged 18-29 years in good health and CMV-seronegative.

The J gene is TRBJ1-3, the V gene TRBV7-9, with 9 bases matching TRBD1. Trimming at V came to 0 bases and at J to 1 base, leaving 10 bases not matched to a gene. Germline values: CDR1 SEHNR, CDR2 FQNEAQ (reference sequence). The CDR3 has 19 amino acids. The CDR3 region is CASSLASGQGLWSGNTIYF. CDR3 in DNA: TGTGCCAGCAGCTTAGCGTCGGGACAGGGTCTTTGGTCTGGAAACACCATATATTTT.

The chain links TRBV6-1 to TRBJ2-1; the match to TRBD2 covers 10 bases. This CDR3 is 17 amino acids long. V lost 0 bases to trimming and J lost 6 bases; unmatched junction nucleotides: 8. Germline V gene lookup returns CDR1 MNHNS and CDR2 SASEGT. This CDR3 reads CASSEALLAGALNEQFF. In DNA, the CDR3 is TGTGCCAGCAGTGAAGCTCTCCTAGCGGGGGCACTCAATGAGCAGTTCTTC.